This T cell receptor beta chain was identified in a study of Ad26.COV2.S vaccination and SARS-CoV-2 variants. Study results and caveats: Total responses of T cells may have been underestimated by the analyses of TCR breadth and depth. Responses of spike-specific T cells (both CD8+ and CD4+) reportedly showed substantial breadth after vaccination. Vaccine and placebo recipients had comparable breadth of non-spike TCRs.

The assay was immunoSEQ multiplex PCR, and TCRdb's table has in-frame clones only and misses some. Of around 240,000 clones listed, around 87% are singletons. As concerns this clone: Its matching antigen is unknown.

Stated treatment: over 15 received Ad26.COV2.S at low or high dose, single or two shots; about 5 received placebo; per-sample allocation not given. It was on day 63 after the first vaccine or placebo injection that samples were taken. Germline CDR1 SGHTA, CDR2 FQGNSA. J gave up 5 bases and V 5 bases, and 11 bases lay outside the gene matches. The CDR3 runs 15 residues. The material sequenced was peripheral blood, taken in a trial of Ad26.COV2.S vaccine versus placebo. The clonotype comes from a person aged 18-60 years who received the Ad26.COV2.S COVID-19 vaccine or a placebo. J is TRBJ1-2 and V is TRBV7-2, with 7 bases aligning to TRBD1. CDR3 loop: CASSLNDRVLYGYTF. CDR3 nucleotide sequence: TGTGCCAGCAGCCTAAACGACAGGGTATTATATGGCTACACCTTC.